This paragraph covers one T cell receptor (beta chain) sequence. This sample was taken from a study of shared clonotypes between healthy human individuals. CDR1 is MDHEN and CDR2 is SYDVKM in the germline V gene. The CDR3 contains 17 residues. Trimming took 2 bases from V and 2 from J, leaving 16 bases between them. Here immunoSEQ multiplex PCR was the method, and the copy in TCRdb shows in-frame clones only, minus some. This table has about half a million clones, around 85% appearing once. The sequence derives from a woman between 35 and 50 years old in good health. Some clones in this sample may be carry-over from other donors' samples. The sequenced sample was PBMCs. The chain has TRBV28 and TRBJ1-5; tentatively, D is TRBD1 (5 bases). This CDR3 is CASSLVARVGGNQPQHF. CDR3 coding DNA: TGTGCCAGCAGTTTAGTGGCGAGGGTAGGGGGCAATCAGCCCCAGCATTTT.